Given below is one TCR beta chain in context. The antigen is undetermined. The data stem from a study of tumor-infiltrating lymphocytes in primary liver carcinoma. Study overall: The tumors, T1-T3 N0M0 lesions, were roughly 4.2 to 10 cm across. Samples had roughly 3.65 to 8 million productive TCRbeta reads, comparable between tissue types. Study-wide results and limits: Top-250-clone fractions were significantly higher in tumors than in blood (p = 0.039).

Germline V gene lookup returns CDR1 LGHNA and CDR2 YNFKEQ. V lost 7 bases and J lost 0, with 14 bases in between. The CDR3 runs to 15 residues. Total RNA amounting to 500 ng was the source from which TCR beta cDNA was made with a constant-region primer. Generation of the TCR beta libraries relied on three nested multiplex PCR rounds using slightly modified ARM-PCR. Researchers ran the first two PCR rounds for roughly 10 cycles each with TRBV1-TRBV30 forward primers and a C-beta reverse primer. TCRdb reanalysed the multiplex PCR reads using MiXCR and keeps one entry per CDR3 protein. The sample shows approximately 190,000 distinct CDR3 sequences, roughly 80% of them seen only once. Between roughly 20 and 30 mg of unsorted bulk tissue served as the source from which RNA and DNA were co-extracted.

This TCR came from a man aged 35 to 55 with primary liver carcinoma and hepatitis B virus infection. Sequenced input: tumor tissue from primary liver carcinoma. J is TRBJ2-3 and V is TRBV4-2, with D unresolved. The CDR3 DNA follows: TGTGCCAGCAACGGTTTTCAGTGGAGCACAGATACGCAGTATTTT. This codes for CASNGFQWSTDTQYF.